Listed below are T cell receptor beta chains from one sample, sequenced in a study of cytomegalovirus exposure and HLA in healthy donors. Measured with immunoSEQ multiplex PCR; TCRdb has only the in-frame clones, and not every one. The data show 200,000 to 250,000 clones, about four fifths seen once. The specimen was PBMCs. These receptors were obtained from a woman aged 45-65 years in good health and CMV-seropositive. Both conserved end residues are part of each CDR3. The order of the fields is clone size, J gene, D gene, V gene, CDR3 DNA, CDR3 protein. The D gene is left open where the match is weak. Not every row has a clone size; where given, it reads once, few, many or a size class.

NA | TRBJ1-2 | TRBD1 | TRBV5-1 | TGCGCCAGCAGCACAGGGGGCAACTATGGCTACACCTTC | CASSTGGNYGYTF
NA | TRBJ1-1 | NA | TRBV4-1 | TGCGCCAGCAGCCAAGTTTGGGCAGATGAAGCTTTCTTT | CASSQVWADEAFF
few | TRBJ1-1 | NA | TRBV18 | TGTGCCAGCTCACTGGGACAACAGAACACTGAAGCTTTCTTT | CASSLGQQNTEAFF
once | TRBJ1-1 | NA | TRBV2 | TGTGCCAGCAGGGCAGGGTGGAGCACTGAAGCTTTCTTT | CASRAGWSTEAFF
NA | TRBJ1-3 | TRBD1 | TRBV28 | TGTGCCAGCTCCAACGGACAGGGCTCTGGAAACACCATATATTTT | CASSNGQGSGNTIYF
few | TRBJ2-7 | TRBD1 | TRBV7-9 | TGTGCCAGCAGCACCGGGACAGGCATTTCCCACGAGCAGTACTTC | CASSTGTGISHEQYF
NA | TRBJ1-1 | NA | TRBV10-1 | TGCGCCAGCAGAGATACAAGGAACACTGAAGCTTTCTTT | CASRDTRNTEAFF
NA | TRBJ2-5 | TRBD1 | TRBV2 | TGTGCCAGCAATTCCCTCGACAGGGATGAGACCCAGTACTTC | CASNSLDRDETQYF
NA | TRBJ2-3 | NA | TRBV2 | TGTGCCAGCATCCTCAAGAGAGACTCTAATACGCAGTATTTT | CASILKRDSNTQYF
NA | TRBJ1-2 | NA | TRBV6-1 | TGTGCCAGCAGTGAATCGCAGGTCTATGGCTACACCTTC | CASSESQVYGYTF
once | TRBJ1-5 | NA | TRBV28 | TGTGCCAGCAGTACGCGACCCACTACCAATCAGCCCCAGCATTTT | CASSTRPTTNQPQHF
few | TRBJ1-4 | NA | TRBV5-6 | TGTGCCAGCAGCGAGGAGAGGGCCTCGAATGAAAAACTGTTTTTT | CASSEERASNEKLFF
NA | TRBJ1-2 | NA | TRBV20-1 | TGCAGTGCTACAGGGGACTATGGCTACACCTTC | CSATGDYGYTF
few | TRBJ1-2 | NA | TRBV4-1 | TGCGCCAGCAGCAAACGGACAGCGAAGGATGGCTACACCTTC | CASSKRTAKDGYTF
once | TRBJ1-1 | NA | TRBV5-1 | TGCGCCAGCAGCCCAGGACAGTTCACTGAAGCTTTCTTT | CASSPGQFTEAFF
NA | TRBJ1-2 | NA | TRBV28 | TGTGCCAGCAGTTCCCTGGGAGGGAACCATGGCTACACCTTC | CASSSLGGNHGYTF
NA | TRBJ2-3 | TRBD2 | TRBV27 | TGTGCCAGCAGTTTGACACTAGCGGGGGGTCTAGGAGATACGCAGTATTTT | CASSLTLAGGLGDTQYF
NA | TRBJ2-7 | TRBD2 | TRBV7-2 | TGTGCCAGCAGCTTAGACGGAGGCGGGGGGCCCTACGAGCAGTACTTC | CASSLDGGGGPYEQYF
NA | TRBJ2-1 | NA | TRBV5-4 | TGTGCCAGCAGCCAGGGCCAATCCTACAATGAGCAGTTCTTC | CASSQGQSYNEQFF
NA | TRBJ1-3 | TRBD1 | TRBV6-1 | TGTGCCAGCACTTCACAGGGGGCTGGAAACACCATATATTTT | CASTSQGAGNTIYF
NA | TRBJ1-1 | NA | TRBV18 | TGTGCCAGCTCACCGCTTAGACAGGTGCGCATGAACACTGAAGCTTTCTTT | CASSPLRQVRMNTEAFF
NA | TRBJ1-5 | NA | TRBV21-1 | TGTGCCAGCAGCAAGACAGGGGGAAATCAGCCCCAGCATTTT | CASSKTGGNQPQHF
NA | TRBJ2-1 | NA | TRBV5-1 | TGCGCCAGCAGACCGGGACTTGATAATGAGCAGTTCTTC | CASRPGLDNEQFF
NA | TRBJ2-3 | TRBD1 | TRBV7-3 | TGTGCCAGCAGCCTTACCGGGACAGTCACAGATACGCAGTATTTT | CASSLTGTVTDTQYF
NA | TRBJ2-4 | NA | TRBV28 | TGTGCCAGCAGTCCCGGGACATACCTAGCCAAAAACATTCAGTACTTC | CASSPGTYLAKNIQYF
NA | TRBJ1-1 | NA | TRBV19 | TGTGCCAGTAGTATGAGGTGGACTGAAGCTTTCTTT | CASSMRWTEAFF
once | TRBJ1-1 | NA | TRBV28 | TGTGCCAGCAGTCCTATAGACAGGAGAAACACTGAAGCTTTCTTT | CASSPIDRRNTEAFF
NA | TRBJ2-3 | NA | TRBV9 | TGTGCCAGCAGCGAGGACAGCTACAACACAGATACGCAGTATTTT | CASSEDSYNTDTQYF
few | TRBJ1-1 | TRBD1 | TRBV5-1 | TGCGCCAGCAGGGAATCCGGGACAGGGGGCACTGAAGCTTTCTTT | CASRESGTGGTEAFF